These T cell receptor beta chains were read from a single sample in a study of CD8+ T cells in alopecia areata. The table came from immunoSEQ multiplex PCR; TCRdb's copy has only in-frame clones and leaves some out. Here the sample spans about 39,000 clones, 50% to 70% being singletons. The source was CD8+ T cells sorted from blood, collected at week 4, from a patient treated with tofacitinib. These receptors were collected from a human donor with alopecia areata. CDR3s include the opening cysteine and the closing phenylalanine or tryptophan. A D gene is named only where the DNA matches it firmly. Clone size is not always given. Where it is, it says once, few, many or a class for expanded clones.

. | TRBJ1-2 | TRBV29-1 | . | CSVESGAYGYTF | TGCAGCGTTGAATCAGGGGCCTATGGCTACACCTTC
. | TRBJ1-1 | TRBV29-1 | . | CSVGEGRLNTEAFF | TGCAGCGTTGGAGAGGGACGGCTGAACACTGAAGCTTTCTTT
. | TRBJ2-7 | TRBV29-1 | . | CSVSGTHSYEQYF | TGCAGCGTTTCCGGGACTCATAGCTACGAGCAGTACTTC
. | TRBJ2-2 | TRBV29-1 | . | CSARSEANTGELFF | TGCAGCGCCCGGTCTGAAGCGAACACCGGGGAGCTGTTTTTT
. | TRBJ2-7 | TRBV30 | TRBD1 | CAWSIDRAYEQYF | TGTGCCTGGAGTATTGACAGGGCCTACGAGCAGTACTTC
few | TRBJ2-7 | TRBV29-1 | . | CSVEWDKSYEQYF | TGCAGCGTTGAATGGGATAAGAGTTACGAGCAGTACTTC
. | TRBJ1-1 | TRBV29-1 | . | CSVVVRGEAFF | TGCAGCGTTGTAGTTAGGGGGGAAGCTTTCTTT
. | TRBJ1-1 | TRBV6-5 | TRBD1 | CASREQGALNTEAFF | TGTGCCAGCAGAGAACAGGGGGCCTTGAACACTGAAGCTTTCTTT
once | TRBJ1-2 | TRBV29-1 | . | CSVPVDFGGYTF | TGCAGCGTCCCGGTGGATTTCGGTGGCTACACCTTC
few | TRBJ1-1 | TRBV29-1 | . | CSVDRNTEAFF | TGCAGCGTTGACAGGAACACTGAAGCTTTCTTT
. | TRBJ2-7 | TRBV5-6 | TRBD1 | CASSSTRGRFSEQYF | TGTGCCAGCAGCTCGACCAGGGGGCGTTTTTCAGAGCAGTACTTC
. | TRBJ2-7 | TRBV29-1 | TRBD1 | CSVTRTGRYEQYF | TGCAGCGTTACCCGGACAGGGAGGTACGAGCAGTACTTC
. | TRBJ1-2 | TRBV29-1 | . | CSVEAPMGYGYTF | TGCAGCGTTGAAGCACCAATGGGATATGGCTACACCTTC
few | TRBJ2-1 | TRBV5-1 | TRBD1 | CASSPRQGHNEQFF | TGCGCCAGCAGCCCTCGACAGGGACACAATGAGCAGTTCTTC
. | TRBJ1-1 | TRBV29-1 | TRBD1 | CSVVWSEAYRGGNTEAFF | TGCAGCGTTGTTTGGAGTGAGGCATACAGGGGAGGGAACACTGAAGCTTTCTTT
few | TRBJ2-7 | TRBV27 | TRBD2 | CASSLEAGPHYEQYF | TGTGCCAGCAGTTTAGAAGCGGGACCACACTACGAGCAGTACTTC
few | TRBJ2-7 | TRBV4-3 | TRBD2 | CASSQDVSGSYEQYF | TGCGCCAGCAGCCAAGATGTAAGCGGGAGCTACGAGCAGTACTTC
. | TRBJ1-4 | TRBV15 | TRBD1 | CATSSDRARKLFF | TGTGCCACCAGCAGCGACAGGGCGCGAAAACTGTTTTTT
. | TRBJ2-1 | TRBV29-1 | TRBD2 | CSGDPGTSGTSSYNEQFF | TGCAGCGGAGACCCCGGGACTAGCGGAACTAGCTCCTACAATGAGCAGTTCTTC
. | TRBJ1-2 | TRBV29-1 | TRBD1 | CSVEDPAGGYYGYTF | TGCAGCGTTGAAGATCCCGCAGGGGGCTACTATGGCTACACCTTC
. | TRBJ2-1 | TRBV4-3 | . | CASSQDPDSNNEQFF | TGCGCCAGCAGCCAAGACCCCGACAGTAACAATGAGCAGTTCTTC
. | TRBJ2-7 | TRBV25-1 | . | CASSDEQTYEQYF | TGTGCCAGCAGTGACGAACAGACCTACGAGCAGTACTTC
. | TRBJ2-7 | TRBV7-9 | . | CASSPRDTYEQYF | TGTGCCAGCAGCCCCCGGGATACCTACGAGCAGTACTTC
. | TRBJ2-5 | TRBV25-1 | . | CASSDGTAQETQYF | TGTGCCAGCAGTGACGGGACCGCACAAGAGACCCAGTACTTC
. | TRBJ1-5 | TRBV7-9 | . | CASSSAYQPQHF | TGTGCCAGCAGCTCCGCCTATCAGCCCCAGCATTTT
. | TRBJ2-7 | TRBV29-1 | . | CSVETGVGYEQYF | TGCAGCGTTGAAACCGGGGTAGGGTACGAGCAGTACTTC